The clone carrying this TCR beta chain was found a few times. The beta constant-region primer was an equimolar mix of two oligonucleotides covering TRBC1 and TRBC2. The ligated cDNA underwent four PCR rounds using SP2 and nested alpha and beta constant-region primers. A single record per CDR3 protein comes from TCRdb applying MiXCR to the UMI-ligation and nested PCR reads. This table has around 90,000 distinct CDR3 sequences, around 7% appearing once. This sample is part of a study of naive and memory T cell subsets. The CDR3 sequence is 15 residues long. V was shortened by 5 bases and J by 3 bases, with 13 bases between the two germline ends. CDR1 and CDR2 from the germline V gene are MNHEY and SVGEGT.

This clonotype was sampled from a human donor in good health. The source material was central memory CD4+ T cells from blood. The gene calls are TRBV6-2 or TRBV6-3 and TRBJ2-2; D gene uncertain. Here the CDR3 DNA reads TGTGCCAGCAGTACAATACAGAAGCACACCGGGGAGCTGTTTTTT. Amino acid sequence: CASSTIQKHTGELFF.